This entry lists 6 T cell receptor beta chains sequenced from one sample in a study of blood T cell repertoires in COVID-19. Sequencing used immunoSEQ multiplex PCR; TCRdb keeps in-frame clones, though not all of them. The sample yields about 300,000 clones, 65% to 90% seen once. The sequenced material came from PBMCs or T cells enriched from blood (not recorded which). These receptors all come from a man aged 30-40 years who had recovered from COVID-19.

CDR3 sequence (DNA): TGTGCCAGCAGCGTTTTTCCGGGTGAGGATGGCTACACCTTC. The encoded protein is CASSVFPGEDGYTF. The chain employs TRBV9 and TRBJ1-2; D not resolved. The CDR3 sequence is 14 residues long. The germline gives CDR1 SGDLS, CDR2 YYNGEE. With 2 bases removed from V and 6 bases from J, the gap between germline ends came to 14 bases.

CDR3 DNA sequence: TGTGCCAGCACCTTAGGGGTTAGCACAGATACGCAGTATTTT. The encoded protein is CASTLGVSTDTQYF. The chain carries TRBV3-1 (or the pseudogene TRBV3-2) and TRBJ2-3, with D possibly being TRBD1 (5 bases). The CDR3 sequence is 14 residues long. Germline V gene data show CDR1 as LGHDT and CDR2 as YNNKEL (reference sequence). Trimming took 7 bases from V and 0 from J, leaving 11 bases between them.

The chain is built from TRBV28 and TRBJ2-7; 11 nucleotides agree with TRBD2. CDR1 and CDR2 (germline): MDHEN, SYDVKM. The ends lost 2 bases at V and 3 bases at J; junction bases unmatched: 6. CDR3 length equals 16 residues. CDR3 DNA: TGTGCCAGCAGTTTAAGGTTCCTAGCGGGGGGCTACGAGCAGTACTTC. As protein: CASSLRFLAGGYEQYF. The whole variable domain, remainder taken from reference TRBV28 and TRBJ2-7, is DVKVTQSSRYLVKRTGEKVFLECVQDMDHENMFWYRQDPGLGLRLIYFSYDVKMKEKGDIPEGYSVSREKKERFSLILESASTNQTSMYLCASSLRFLAGGYEQYFGPGTRLTVT.

This chain connects TRBV6-5 to TRBJ1-6; weak D call: TRBD1 (5 bases). The CDR3 extends over 14 amino acids. The V end was cut by 7 bases, the J end by 6 bases, with 13 bases between. Germline CDR1 and CDR2: MNHEY and SVGAGI. CDR3 DNA: TGTGCCAGCACCCCGACGGGGGTTAATTCACCCCTCCACTTT. Amino acid sequence: CASTPTGVNSPLHF.

The chain combines TRBV20-1 with TRBJ1-2; no firm D call. Looked up from germline, CDR1 is DFQATT and CDR2 is SNEGSKA (reference sequence). The CDR3 runs to 15 residues. Trimming stripped 3 bases from V and 2 bases from J, with 16 bases between. Written as DNA, the CDR3 is TGCAGTGCTAGTATGGTGCGGGCGGGAAACTATGGCTACACCTTC. Translating gives CSASMVRAGNYGYTF.

Remarks on this clone: At one end, the junction sequence differs from germline, possibly due to a read error. The genes are TRBV7-8 and TRBJ2-2; maybe TRBD1 (5 bases). This CDR3 spans 15 amino acids. CDR1 and CDR2 (germline): SGHVS, FQNEAQ. As DNA, the CDR3 is TGTGCCAACAGCTTATGGGGCCAGGGTACCGGGGAGCTGTTTTTT. Translated: CANSLWGQGTGELFF.